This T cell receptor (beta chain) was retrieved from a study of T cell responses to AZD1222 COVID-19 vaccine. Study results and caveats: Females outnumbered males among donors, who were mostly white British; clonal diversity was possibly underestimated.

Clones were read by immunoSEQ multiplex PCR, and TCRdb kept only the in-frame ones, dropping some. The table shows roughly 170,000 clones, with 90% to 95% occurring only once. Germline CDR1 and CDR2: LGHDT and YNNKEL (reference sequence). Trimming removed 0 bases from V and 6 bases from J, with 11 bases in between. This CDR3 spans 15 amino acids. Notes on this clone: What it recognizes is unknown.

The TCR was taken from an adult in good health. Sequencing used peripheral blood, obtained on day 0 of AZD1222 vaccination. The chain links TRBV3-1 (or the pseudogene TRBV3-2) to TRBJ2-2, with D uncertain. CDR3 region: CASSQETLAPGELFF. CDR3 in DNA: TGTGCCAGCAGCCAAGAGACCCTGGCGCCCGGGGAGCTGTTTTTT.